This T cell receptor beta chain emerged from a study of identical twins. TCRdb redid the calling of the 5' RACE reads with MiXCR, one entry per CDR3 protein. The sample includes approximately 240,000 distinct CDR3 sequences, over 12% seen only once; the top ten take 8.8%. Trimming removed 2 bases from V and 5 bases from J, with 15 bases in between. The V gene's germline CDR1 is MNHEY and CDR2 SVGAGI. The CDR3 is made up of 15 amino acids. This chain links TRBV6-5 with TRBJ1-1; D uncertain. The sample consisted of memory (CD45RO+) T cells sorted from blood. This receptor was taken from a woman younger than 35 in good health. The CDR3 region is CASSYQPGSVTEAFF. Written as DNA, the CDR3 is TGTGCCAGCAGTTACCAGCCGGGGAGTGTGACTGAAGCTTTCTTT.